Below, 26 T cell receptor beta chains from the same sample are listed, as sequenced in a study of T cell repertoires in cytomegalovirus infection. TCRdb ran MiXCR on the reads and lists one entry per CDR3 protein. The profile shows some 300,000 distinct CDR3 sequences, roughly a tenth of them singletons. Sequenced: PBMCs. These TCRs come from a human donor in good health (CMV status not recorded). Some clones in this sample may be carry-over from other donors' samples.

This clonotype was seen ten or more times. The chain recombines TRBV6-2 or TRBV6-3 with TRBJ2-3; D is unclear. Trimming left V 10 bases short and J 0 bases short, with 11 bases between. CDR3 length: 13 amino acids. Germline V CDR1 and CDR2: MNHEY, SVGEGT. CDR3 region: CATNAPSTDTQYF. DNA for the CDR3: TGTGCCACCAATGCGCCAAGCACAGATACGCAGTATTTT.

The V call is TRBV20-1, the J call TRBJ2-5, with TRBD2 identical over 10 bases. The CDR3 has 15 amino acids. The J segment lost 7 bases and the V segment lost 6 bases, leaving 14 bases of the junction unmatched. Germline V gives CDR1 DFQATT, CDR2 SNEGSKA (reference sequence). Written as DNA, the CDR3 is TGCAGTGCCCTGACTAGCGGGCCCCTCTCGGGGACCCAGTACTTC. Encoded protein: CSALTSGPLSGTQYF.

This clonotype was recorded at least ten times. For the CDR3, the DNA is TGTGCCATCAGTGAGTCGACCGGGGGTGATCAGCCCCAGCATTTT. The encoded protein is CAISESTGGDQPQHF. This chain joins TRBV10-3 and TRBJ1-5; D possibly corresponds to TRBD1 (5 bases). Germline CDR1 and CDR2: ENHRY and SYGVKD. The CDR3 extends over 15 amino acids. Trimming stripped 0 bases from V and 5 bases from J, with 11 bases between.

This clonotype was picked up many times. The rearrangement links TRBV7-2 to TRBJ1-1; D is unclear. CDR1 and CDR2 from the germline V gene are SGHTA and FQGNSA. There are 14 residues in the CDR3. V was cut by 1 base and J by 3 bases, with 9 bases left in between. CDR3 nucleotides: TGTGCCAGCAGCTTAGGGCCAGCTCACACTGAAGCTTTCTTT. It yields the protein CASSLGPAHTEAFF.

This clonotype was detected only a few times. The rearrangement joins TRBV2 to TRBJ2-1, with D perhaps matching TRBD1 or TRBD2 (5 bases each). V shed 6 bases and J shed 7 bases, with 13 bases lying between them. CDR1 and CDR2 (germline): SNHLY, FYNNEI. The CDR3 extends over 13 amino acids. CDR3 region: CASRAGALNEQFF. CDR3 DNA sequence: TGTGCCAGCAGGGCCGGGGCGCTAAATGAGCAGTTCTTC.

The rearrangement uses TRBV4-3 and TRBJ2-1, with D unclear. V lost 3 bases to trimming and J lost 0 bases, with 3 bases between them. This CDR3 is 13 amino acids long. Germline values: CDR1 LGHNA, CDR2 YSLEER. The CDR3 nucleotides read TGCGCCAGCAGCCAGACCTCCTACAATGAGCAGTTCTTC. Its protein product is CASSQTSYNEQFF.

Only a few counts were recorded for this clonotype. The chain joins TRBV7-8 to TRBJ1-5; possible D gene TRBD1, 5 bases. Trimming removed 4 bases at V and 3 bases at J, with 10 bases between. Germline V gives CDR1 SGHVS, CDR2 FQNEAQ. The CDR3 sequence is 14 residues long. The CDR3 nucleotides are TGTGCCAGCAGCTCGGGGGGGATCAATCAGCCCCAGCATTTT. This codes for CASSSGGINQPQHF.

J is TRBJ2-1 and V is TRBV2, with unresolved D. CDR3 length equals 14 residues. The germline CDR1 and CDR2 sequences are SNHLY and FYNNEI. V was cut by 7 bases and J by 6 bases, with 16 bases left in between. The CDR3 loop is CASTNGATGNEQFF. The CDR3 nucleotides are TGTGCCAGCACCAATGGCGCAACCGGCAATGAGCAGTTCTTC.

This clonotype was seen ten or more times. The chain recombines TRBV6-2 or TRBV6-3 with TRBJ2-2; unclear D gene. Trimming cost V 3 bases and J 6 bases, with 5 bases left between them. The CDR3 is 12 amino acids. CDR1 is MNHEY, CDR2 SVGEGT, per germline. CDR3 region: CASSYPPGELFF. The CDR3 DNA follows: TGTGCCAGCAGTTATCCCCCCGGGGAGCTGTTTTTT.

This clonotype was seen a few times. The V and J genes are TRBV29-1 and TRBJ2-5, with 7 bases identical to TRBD2. Trimming took 6 bases from V and 6 from J; bases not matched to a gene: 10. Germline loops: CDR1 SQVTM, CDR2 ANQGSEA. The CDR3 is 13 residues long. The CDR3 is CSVRGTGGKTQYF. The CDR3 bases are TGCAGCGTGCGCGGGACCGGGGGGAAGACCCAGTACTTC.

This clonotype has a count of ten or more. CDR3 nucleotides: TGTGCCAGCATTCGAGGTTGGACTAGCGGGGGCAACTCGCCAACTATACTTTACCAAGAGACCCAGTACTTC. Translation gives CASIRGWTSGGNSPTILYQETQYF. This rearrangement joins TRBV6-6 to TRBJ2-5; 13 nucleotides match TRBD2. With 7 bases clipped from V and 0 bases from J, the junction kept 29 bases outside the gene matches. Looked up from germline, CDR1 is MNHNY and CDR2 is SVGAGI (reference sequence). The CDR3 runs 24 residues.

This clonotype was seen ten or more times. V is TRBV20-1 and J is TRBJ2-4; D unclear. Trimming cost V 2 bases and J 6 bases, with 14 bases left between them. Germline CDR1 is DFQATT and CDR2 is SNEGSKA (reference sequence). CDR3 length equals 14 residues. The CDR3 DNA is TGCAGTGCTAGAATCCGGAGTAGCTTAAACATTCAGTACTTC. This codes for CSARIRSSLNIQYF.

This clonotype was recorded many times. The chain has TRBV6-4 and TRBJ2-1, with D hard to call. Germline loops: CDR1 MRHNA, CDR2 SNTAGT. The CDR3 loop spans 15 amino acids. V was cut by 2 bases and J by 7 bases, with 15 bases left in between. The CDR3 DNA reads TGTGCCAGCAGTGACAGGATCGCACGATCAAATGAGCAGTTCTTC. This gives the protein CASSDRIARSNEQFF.

With respect to this clonotype: A much larger clone differs by one base, so this may be a read error. The V and J genes are TRBV14 and TRBJ2-1; D gene uncertain. The CDR3 sequence is 13 residues long. Germline values: CDR1 SGHDN, CDR2 FVKESK. CDR3 sequence reads: CTSSQSTYNEQFF. The CDR3 region has the DNA TGTACCAGCAGCCAATCTACTTACAATGAGCAGTTCTTC.

This clonotype was seen ten or more times. This chain links TRBV12-3 or TRBV12-4 with TRBJ2-1; 7 nucleotides align to TRBD2. This CDR3 has 14 amino acids. The V segment lost 4 bases and the J segment 6 bases; nucleotides outside the gene matches: 6. The CDR3 loop reads CASSSGLVLNEQFF. CDR3 in DNA: TGTGCCAGCAGTTCAGGACTAGTACTCAATGAGCAGTTCTTC.

This clonotype has a count of ten or more. The V gene is TRBV28, the J gene TRBJ2-4; no clear D. V lost 5 bases and J lost 0, with 14 bases in between. The CDR3 has 16 amino acids. The germline CDR1 and CDR2 sequences are MDHEN and SYDVKM. The CDR3 nucleotides are TGTGCCAGCAGTCCAGAATCTGAGCTAGCCAAAAACATTCAGTACTTC. Translation gives CASSPESELAKNIQYF. The full variable domain, with the rest looked up from reference TRBV28 and TRBJ2-4, is DVKVTQSSRYLVKRTGEKVFLECVQDMDHENMFWYRQDPGLGLRLIYFSYDVKMKEKGDIPEGYSVSREKKERFSLILESASTNQTSMYLCASSPESELAKNIQYFGAGTRLSVL.

This clonotype was found many times. The chain is built from TRBV10-1 and TRBJ1-1; maybe TRBD1 (6 bases). Germline CDR1 is WNHNN and CDR2 is SYGVQD (reference sequence). This CDR3 is built from 15 residues. Trimming cost V 3 bases and J 5 bases, with 16 bases left between them. Here the CDR3 reads CASSDGGQGTTEAFF. The CDR3 DNA sequence: TGCGCCAGCAGTGATGGTGGGCAGGGGACGACTGAAGCTTTCTTT.

The chain uses TRBV20-1 and TRBJ2-3; D possibly corresponds to TRBD1 (5 bases). Germline V lookup: CDR1 DFQATT, CDR2 SNEGSKA (reference sequence). The CDR3 is 15 amino acids. CDR3 DNA sequence: TGCAGCTTATCCCACCTGGGGCGCGGCACAGATACGCAGTATTTT. Translation gives CSLSHLGRGTDTQYF.

The chain joins TRBV20-1 to TRBJ1-3, with D uncertain. The V gene lost 2 bases and the J gene lost 3 bases, with 8 bases spanning the gap. Per germline, CDR1 DFQATT and CDR2 SNEGSKA (reference sequence). The CDR3 is made up of 13 amino acids. In DNA, the CDR3 is TGCAGTGCTAGACTGTCAAATGGAAACACCATATATTTT. This gives the protein CSARLSNGNTIYF.

This clonotype was recorded many times. The rearrangement joins TRBV6-2 or TRBV6-3 to TRBJ2-2, with D possibly matching TRBD1 (6 bases). Germline V gene lookup returns CDR1 MNHEY and CDR2 SVGEGT. The germline V and J ends were trimmed by 0 bases and 6 bases, with 14 bases remaining between them. CDR3 length: 16 residues. The CDR3 sequence: CASSYSERTGPGELFF. In nucleotides, the CDR3 is TGTGCCAGCAGTTACTCGGAGCGAACAGGGCCCGGGGAGCTGTTTTTT.

The sample holds many counts of this clonotype. This chain uses TRBV6-2 or TRBV6-3 with TRBJ2-1, with a tentative D call TRBD2 (6 bases). Germline V gene lookup returns CDR1 MNHEY and CDR2 SVGEGT. The CDR3 extends over 14 amino acids. V gave up 2 bases and J gave up 5 bases, with 10 bases separating them. Written as DNA, the CDR3 is TGTGCCAGCAGTTACGGGGGGTCCCACAATGAGCAGTTCTTC. It encodes CASSYGGSHNEQFF.

This clonotype was detected many times. This chain connects TRBV20-1 to TRBJ2-3; D is ambiguous. Germline CDR1 DFQATT, CDR2 SNEGSKA (reference sequence). The CDR3 has 15 amino acids. Trimming took 0 bases from V and 4 from J, leaving 14 bases between them. The CDR3: CSARDSSNGPDTQYF. Written as DNA, the CDR3 is TGCAGTGCTAGAGATAGCAGTAACGGACCAGATACGCAGTATTTT.

This clonotype has a handful of counts. This chain links TRBV5-1 with TRBJ1-2; 8 bases align to TRBD1. V gave up 3 bases and J gave up 7 bases; unmatched junction bases: 8. Germline V gene sequence: CDR1 SGHRS, CDR2 YFSETQ. This CDR3 region has 14 residues. The CDR3 sequence: CASSSGQGSGGYTF. The CDR3 nucleotides are TGCGCCAGCAGCTCCGGACAGGGAAGTGGTGGCTACACCTTC.

This clonotype has at least ten counts. The chain combines TRBV7-2 with TRBJ1-2; D may be TRBD1 (6 bases). Per germline, CDR1 SGHTA and CDR2 FQGNSA. The ends were cut back, 3 bases at V and 8 bases at J, with 16 bases in the middle. This CDR3 spans 14 amino acids. The CDR3 spells CASSFATGMYGYTF. The DNA for the CDR3 is TGTGCCAGCAGCTTCGCAACAGGGATGTACGGCTACACCTTC.

The rearrangement links TRBV18 to TRBJ1-5, with a tentative D call TRBD1 (6 bases). CDR3 length: 18 residues. Germline V lookup: CDR1 KGHSH, CDR2 LQKENI. The V gene lost 1 base and the J gene lost 0 bases, with 16 bases spanning the gap. The chain's CDR3 is CASSPRRQAHYSNQPQHF. CDR3 sequence (DNA): TGTGCCAGCTCACCACGGAGACAGGCTCATTATAGCAATCAGCCCCAGCATTTT.

This clonotype has a count of ten or more. The rearrangement links TRBV20-1 to TRBJ2-1; tentative D call: TRBD1 (5 bases). The V and J ends lost 0 bases and 7 bases respectively, with 13 bases between them. The CDR3 is 14 residues long. Per germline, CDR1 DFQATT and CDR2 SNEGSKA (reference sequence). The CDR3 nucleotides read TGCAGTGCTAGAGAAACAGGAAGTAGGAATGAGCAGTTCTTC. Its protein is CSARETGSRNEQFF.